The 2 T cell receptor beta chains given below trace back to one sample, sequenced in a study of CD8 T cells in Susac syndrome. An input of about 0.5 to 1 ug of RNA was subjected to reverse transcription using random hexamers. TCRdb re-analysed the immunoSEQ multiplex PCR reads in MiXCR, keeping a single row per CDR3 protein. The sample carries about 180,000 distinct CDR3 sequences, around 94% recorded once. The sequenced material came from CD4+ T cells from PBMCs. The receptors stem from a human donor with Susac syndrome.

DNA of the CDR3: TGTGCCAGCAGCCAAGGACAGGGGGGAGAGACCCAGTACTTC. Translating gives CASSQGQGGETQYF. The V gene is TRBV3-1, the J gene TRBJ2-5, with 9 bases aligning to TRBD1. Trimming removed 1 base from V and 4 bases from J; junction bases left unmatched: 1. CDR1 and CDR2 from the germline V gene are LGHDT and YNNKEL (reference sequence). The CDR3 spans 14 residues.

The chain is built from TRBV7-9 and TRBJ1-1; TRBD1 might be the D (5 bases). The length of the CDR3 is 14 residues. CDR1 SEHNR and CDR2 FQNEAQ come from the germline V gene (reference sequence). The ends were cut back, 2 bases at V and 0 bases at J, with 7 bases in the middle. CDR3 sequence reads: CASSLRQLNTEAFF. The DNA of the CDR3 is TGTGCCAGCAGCTTAAGACAGTTGAACACTGAAGCTTTCTTT.